This T cell receptor (beta chain) was documented in a study of OX40 agonist ivuxolimab in advanced cancers. On the study more broadly: Of mixed ages from about 20 to 90 and averaging 60 years, the group was just under 85% male.

Sequenced by immunoSEQ multiplex PCR; TCRdb stores in-frame clones only, minus some. The table shows about 94,000 clones, with more than 75% occurring only once. With autoimmune disease history or systemic immunosuppression, patients were excluded. The CDR3 length is 16 residues. Germline assignment: CDR1 LGHNT and CDR2 FRNRAP. With 2 bases removed from V and 6 bases from J, the gap between germline ends came to 17 bases. The TCR comes from an adult with an advanced solid tumor such as melanoma, head and neck, liver or kidney cancer. The chain is built from TRBV12-5 and TRBJ1-5; maybe TRBD1 (6 bases). Here the sequenced sample was CD4+ or CD8+ T cells sorted from blood, taken in a trial of the OX40 agonist ivuxolimab. The CDR3 DNA is TGTGCTAGTGGTTTGTCCGGAGGGGGGGGAATTCAGCCCCAGCATTTT. Amino acid sequence: CASGLSGGGGIQPQHF. Combining the CDR3 with reference TRBV12-5 and TRBJ1-5 gives the whole variable domain DARVTQTPRHKVTEMGQEVTMRCQPILGHNTVFWYRQTMMQGLELLAYFRNRAPLDDSGMPKDRFSAEMPDATLATLKIQPSEPRDSAVYFCASGLSGGGGIQPQHFGDGTRLSIL.